This TCR beta chain was identified during a study of blood T cell repertoires in COVID-19. Study-wide context: Sources were T cells, B-cell-depleted T cells, or PBMCs; the material itself was cDNA or gDNA.

Cohorts were determined from participant-reported clinical history. Donors of Cohort 3 who recovered were those that had two negative PCRs, clearance, or symptom resolution. Deletions cut 4 bases from V and 1 base from J, with 13 bases between. Germline V gives CDR1 MNHEY, CDR2 SMNVEV (reference sequence). The CDR3 length is 15 residues. Libraries were prepared by immunoSEQ multiplex PCR; TCRdb keeps only in-frame clonotypes and omits some of them. The top ten clones hold approximately 18% of a sample with roughly 160,000 clones, more than 65% of them seen once. The sequenced material came from PBMCs or T cells enriched from blood (not recorded which). This sequence was found in a man aged 60 to 75 who had recovered from COVID-19. This sequence joins TRBV27 and TRBJ1-1; possibly TRBD1 for D (6 bases). The CDR3: CASSYLTGGNTEAFF. As DNA, the CDR3 is TGTGCCAGCAGTTACCTGACAGGAGGGAACACTGAAGCTTTCTTT.